The entry below gives a single T cell receptor (beta chain) sequence along with its context. Enrolment of Seattle patients took place during active infection, and they were followed longitudinally. The sample originates from a study of blood T cell repertoires in COVID-19. For the study at large: Samples taken during acute and convalescent COVID-19 were collected in the United States, Italy and Spain. Sources were T cells, B-cell-depleted T cells, or PBMCs; the material itself was cDNA or gDNA.

Authors' analysis steps: Amplification with reference gene primers provided the estimates of nucleated cell counts. Some clones are missing from TCRdb's copy, which holds only in-frame ones; the method was immunoSEQ multiplex PCR. The V and J calls and the clone size are those of that table, but D and trimming were determined from the DNA. The table records about 350,000 clones, around nine tenths of them present only once. CDR3 size: 16 residues. J was trimmed by 4 bases and V by 2 bases; bases with no gene match: 5. CDR1 and CDR2 from the germline V gene are SGHRS and YFSETQ. The origin of this receptor is a woman aged 60-75 years with COVID-19, enrolled during active disease. The sample comprised peripheral blood. The chain recombines TRBV5-1 with TRBJ2-5; 13 bases agree with TRBD2. CDR3 sequence: CASSFVLAGGPETQYF. As DNA, the CDR3 is TGCGCCAGCAGCTTCGTACTAGCGGGGGGGCCAGAGACCCAGTACTTC.